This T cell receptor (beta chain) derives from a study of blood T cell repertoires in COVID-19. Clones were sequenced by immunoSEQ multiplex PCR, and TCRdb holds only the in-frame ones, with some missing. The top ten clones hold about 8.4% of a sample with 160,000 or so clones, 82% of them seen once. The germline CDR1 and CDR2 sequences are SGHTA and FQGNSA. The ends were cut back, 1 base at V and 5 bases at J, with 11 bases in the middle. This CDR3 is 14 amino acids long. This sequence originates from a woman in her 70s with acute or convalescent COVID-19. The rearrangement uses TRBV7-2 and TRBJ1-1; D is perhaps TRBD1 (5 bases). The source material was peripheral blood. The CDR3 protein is CASSLVGGGTEAFF. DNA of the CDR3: TGTGCCAGCAGCTTAGTGGGGGGAGGTACTGAAGCTTTCTTT.